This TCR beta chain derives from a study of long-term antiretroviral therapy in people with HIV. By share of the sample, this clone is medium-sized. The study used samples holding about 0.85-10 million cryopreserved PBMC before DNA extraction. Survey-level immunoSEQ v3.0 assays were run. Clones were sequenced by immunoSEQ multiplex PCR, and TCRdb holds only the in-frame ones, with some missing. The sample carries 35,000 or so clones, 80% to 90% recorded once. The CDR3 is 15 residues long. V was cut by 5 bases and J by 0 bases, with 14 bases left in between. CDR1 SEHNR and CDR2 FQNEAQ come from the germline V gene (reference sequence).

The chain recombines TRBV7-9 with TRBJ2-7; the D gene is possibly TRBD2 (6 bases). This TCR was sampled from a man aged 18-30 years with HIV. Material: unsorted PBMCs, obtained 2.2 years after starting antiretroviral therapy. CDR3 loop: CASSVWGDPSYEQYF. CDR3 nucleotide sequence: TGTGCCAGCAGCGTGTGGGGGGACCCCTCCTACGAGCAGTACTTC.